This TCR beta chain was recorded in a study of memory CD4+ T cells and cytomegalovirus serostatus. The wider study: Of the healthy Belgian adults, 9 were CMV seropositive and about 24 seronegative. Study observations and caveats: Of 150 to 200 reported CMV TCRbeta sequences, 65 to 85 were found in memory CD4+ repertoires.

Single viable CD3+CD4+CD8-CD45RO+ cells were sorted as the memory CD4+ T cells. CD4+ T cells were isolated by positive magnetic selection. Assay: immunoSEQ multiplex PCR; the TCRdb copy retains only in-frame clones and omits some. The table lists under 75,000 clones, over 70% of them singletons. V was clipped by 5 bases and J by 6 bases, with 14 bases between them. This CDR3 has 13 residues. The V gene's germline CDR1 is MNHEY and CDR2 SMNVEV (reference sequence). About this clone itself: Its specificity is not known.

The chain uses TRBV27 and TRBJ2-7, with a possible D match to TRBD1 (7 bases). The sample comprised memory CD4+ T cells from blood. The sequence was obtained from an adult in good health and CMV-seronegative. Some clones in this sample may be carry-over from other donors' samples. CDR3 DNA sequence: TGTGCCAGCAGTACACGACAGGGAGGCGAGCAGTACTTC. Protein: CASSTRQGGEQYF.